This paragraph covers one TCR beta chain sequence. The data were produced by immunoSEQ multiplex PCR, yet TCRdb's version contains in-frame clones alone and is incomplete. This sample carries some 30,000 clones, 89% of them seen once, and the ten largest clones take about 6.4%. These data belong to a study of T cell changes during pregnancy in multiple sclerosis. J was trimmed by 0 bases and V by 5 bases; bases with no gene match: 1. CDR1 is SGHDN, CDR2 FVKESK, per germline. The CDR3 has 15 amino acids. The material sequenced was CD8+ T cells from peripheral blood mononuclear cells, taken after pregnancy. This TCR was recovered from a female donor with multiple sclerosis, enrolled in a pregnancy study. The J gene is TRBJ2-7, the V gene TRBV14; 13 bases are a match to TRBD2. The CDR3 loop is CASSWTSGSSYEQYF. CDR3 bases: TGTGCCAGCAGCTGGACTAGCGGGAGCTCCTACGAGCAGTACTTC.